This T cell receptor (beta chain) was captured by sequencing in a study of technical replicates of blood from four donors. Only in-frame clones appear in the TCRdb table, and some are missing; sequencing was by immunoSEQ multiplex PCR. The data hold some 77,000 clones, with approximately 96% observed a single time. The germline V gene has CDR1 SGHTA and CDR2 FQGNSA. The CDR3 covers 15 residues. V shed 3 bases and J 5 bases; nucleotides not matched to a gene: 6. The rearrangement links TRBV7-2 to TRBJ2-3; TRBD2 aligns across 9 bases. The source is a human donor in good health. Sequenced input: T cells isolated from PBMCs. CDR3 coding DNA: TGTGCCAGCAGCTTTAGCGGGGGCCCGATAGATACGCAGTATTTT. Its translation: CASSFSGGPIDTQYF.